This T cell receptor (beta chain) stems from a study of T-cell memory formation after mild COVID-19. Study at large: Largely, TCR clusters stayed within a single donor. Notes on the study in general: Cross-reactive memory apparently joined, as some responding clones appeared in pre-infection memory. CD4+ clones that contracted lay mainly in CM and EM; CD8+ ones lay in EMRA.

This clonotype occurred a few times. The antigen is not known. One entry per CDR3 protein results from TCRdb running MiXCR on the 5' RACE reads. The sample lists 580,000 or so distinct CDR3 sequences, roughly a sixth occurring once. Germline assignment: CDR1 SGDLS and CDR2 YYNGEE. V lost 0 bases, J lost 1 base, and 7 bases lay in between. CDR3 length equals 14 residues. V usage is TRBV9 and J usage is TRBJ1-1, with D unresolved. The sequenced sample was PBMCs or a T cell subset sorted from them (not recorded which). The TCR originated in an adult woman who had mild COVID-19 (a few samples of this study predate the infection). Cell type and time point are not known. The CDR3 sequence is CASSVDLTNTEAFF. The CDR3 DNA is TGTGCCAGCAGCGTAGATTTAACGAACACTGAAGCTTTCTTT.